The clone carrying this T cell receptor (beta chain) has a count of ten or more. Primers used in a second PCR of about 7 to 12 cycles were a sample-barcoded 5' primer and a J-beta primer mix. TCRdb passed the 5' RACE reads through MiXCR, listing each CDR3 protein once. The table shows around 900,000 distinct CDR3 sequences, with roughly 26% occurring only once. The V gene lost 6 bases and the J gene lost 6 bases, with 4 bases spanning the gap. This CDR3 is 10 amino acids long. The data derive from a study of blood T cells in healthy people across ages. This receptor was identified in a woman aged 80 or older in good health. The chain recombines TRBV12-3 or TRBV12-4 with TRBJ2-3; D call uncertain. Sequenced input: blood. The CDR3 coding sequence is TGTGCCAGCAGGGATGATACGCAGTATTTT. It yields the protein CASRDDTQYF.